The next 2 T cell receptor gamma chains were all read from a single sample in a study of in vitro expanded adult blood gammadelta T cells (dated by TCRdb to 2020 to 2021). Read against the paper, the sample's treatment or condition label means: microbial phosphoantigen (E)-4-hydroxy-3-methyl-but-2-enyl pyrophosphate, 8 to 10 nM. Live CD3+ TCRgammadelta+ Vgamma9+ Vdelta2+ T cells were FACS-sorted on a FACS Aria III after expansion. PBMC were pulsed for one day with about 9.9 nM HMBPP, then washed three times before expansion. Cultures were expanded for under 15 days, with IL-2 replenished every 3 to 4 days. Libraries came from 5' RACE. The run used an Illumina MiSeq. With CATT, TCRdb called clones again from the public reads; duplicate DNA rows were later joined. This sample holds under 150 gamma-chain clones; about 7% were observed only once. The top ten hold 60% to 75% of the sample. Their antigens remain unidentified.

Sequenced here: gamma-delta T cells from peripheral blood expanded in culture, sampled from an in vitro culture stimulated with HMBPP. The receptors come from an adult in good health.

By share, this clone counts as large (0.1 to 1%). This chain joins TRGV2 and TRGJ1 or TRGJ2. V trimming: 5 bases; J trimming: 10 bases; junction bases outside the gene matches: 2. CDR1 is EGSNGY, CDR2 YDSYNSKV, per germline. CDR3 size: 9 residues. The CDR3 sequence: CATWGKKLF. The CDR3 nucleotides are TGTGCCACCTGGGGAAAGAAACTCTTT.

This clone was observed a few times. The V gene is TRGV9, the J gene TRGJ1 or TRGJ2. V was clipped by 0 bases and J by 11 bases; unmatched bases: 10. CDR1 is GITISATS and CDR2 is ISYDGTV in the germline V gene (reference sequence). The CDR3 runs 13 residues. The CDR3 loop reads CALWEVRGKEKLF. The DNA for the CDR3 is TGTGCCTTGTGGGAGGTGCGAGGGAAGGAGAAACTCTTT.